This T cell receptor beta chain was profiled in a study of cytomegalovirus exposure and HLA in healthy donors. Findings and caveats of the study: Most sequenced TCRs were rare (though some public TCRs occurred in many donors). As was reported, the classifier diagnosed cytomegalovirus status with high specificity and sensitivity. 164 TCR beta chains were listed as cytomegalovirus-associated.

The donors were members of the validation cohort comprising over 100 subjects, separate from the roughly 640-subject first cohort. Clones were sequenced by immunoSEQ multiplex PCR, and TCRdb holds only the in-frame ones, with some missing. The data hold some 340,000 clones, with roughly 90% observed a single time. Remarks on this clone: Its target is not known.

The CDR3 has 20 amino acids. Trimming cost V 3 bases and J 0 bases, with 24 bases left between them. The germline V gene encodes CDR1 GTSNPN and CDR2 SVGIG (reference sequence). Material for sequencing was PBMCs. The TCR comes from a woman aged 25 to 45 in good health and CMV-seropositive. The V call is TRBV30, the J call TRBJ1-6; D uncertain. CDR3 sequence (DNA): TGTGCCTGGAGGGCCGGGGAGGGAATACCGCTTAGCTCCTATAATTCACCCCTCCACTTT. Translating it yields CAWRAGEGIPLSSYNSPLHF.